A selection of T cell receptor beta chains follows, all from one sample in a study of CD8 T cells in ankylosing spondylitis. Using its own MiXCR run on the 5' RACE reads, TCRdb lists one record per CDR3 protein. The table lists approximately 300,000 distinct CDR3 sequences, 20% to 25% of them singletons, with 3.5% in the top ten. Sequenced material: blood, either unsorted or a sorted T cell fraction (not recorded which). The source of these receptors is a female donor with ankylosing spondylitis or in good health (not recorded which). Each CDR3 is given with its conserved first and last residue. Fields, in order: clone size, V gene, J gene, D gene, CDR3 DNA, CDR3 protein. A D gene is named only where the DNA matches it firmly. Where a row states a size, it is once, few, many or the class of an expanded clone; other rows omit it.

few	TRBV5-6	TRBJ1-5	-	TGTGCCAGCAGCTTCAGGTCAGGCAGCAATCAGCCCCAGCATTTT	CASSFRSGSNQPQHF
many	TRBV5-1	TRBJ1-6	-	TGCGCCAGCAGCTTGGGTAGGGTTGGGTCACCCCTCCACTTT	CASSLGRVGSPLHF
-	TRBV24-1	TRBJ1-5	-	TGTGCCACCAGTGACCCCGATCAGCCCCAGCATTTT	CATSDPDQPQHF
few	TRBV6-5	TRBJ1-5	-	TGTGCCAGCAGTCACCGGAGGGATAGCAATCAGCCCCAGCATTTT	CASSHRRDSNQPQHF
few	TRBV4-1	TRBJ2-1	TRBD2	TGCGCCAGCAGCCCTACTCAAGGAGGGAGGGCGGACAATGAGCAGTTCTTC	CASSPTQGGRADNEQFF
-	TRBV20-1	TRBJ2-5	-	TGCAGTGCTAGAATAGTGGAGACCCAGTACTTC	CSARIVETQYF
few	TRBV30	TRBJ1-2	-	TGTGCCTGGAGTCGGCGGCCAGCTAACTATGGCTACACCTTC	CAWSRRPANYGYTF
-	TRBV7-2	TRBJ1-6	-	TGTGCCAGCAGCTTGGTTTTAGGGAATTCACCCCTCCACTTT	CASSLVLGNSPLHF
few	TRBV20-1	TRBJ2-5	TRBD2	TGCAGTGCTAGAACTAGCGGGAGGTACCAAGAGACCCAGTACTTC	CSARTSGRYQETQYF
-	TRBV6-6	TRBJ2-5	TRBD1	TGTGCCAGCAAATATCAGGGGGCAGAGACCCAGTACTTC	CASKYQGAETQYF
-	TRBV9	TRBJ1-1	-	TGTGCCAGCAGCGCTACGGGACGGACGAACACTGAAGCTTTCTTT	CASSATGRTNTEAFF
many	TRBV29-1	TRBJ2-5	-	TGCAGCGTTGAAAAGGCGTCTAGTCAAGAGACCCAGTACTTC	CSVEKASSQETQYF
few	TRBV7-9	TRBJ2-6	-	TGTGCCAGCAGCGTAGACTCTGCTGGGGCCAACGTCCTGACTTTC	CASSVDSAGANVLTF
many	TRBV28	TRBJ2-2	TRBD2	TGTGCCAGCAGTTTGGCTAGCGGTTCTACCGGGGAGCTGTTTTTT	CASSLASGSTGELFF
few	TRBV14	TRBJ2-7	TRBD2	TGTGCCAGCACGAAGTCTGGGCTAGCGGGAGAGCAGTACTTC	CASTKSGLAGEQYF
-	TRBV12-3/TRBV12-4	TRBJ1-1	TRBD1	TGTGCCAGCGGACAGACAGGGCCGAACACTGAAGCTTTCTTT	CASGQTGPNTEAFF
-	TRBV6-2/TRBV6-3	TRBJ1-5	-	TGTGCCAGCAAATACGGGGCGTATAGCAATCAGCCCCAGCATTTT	CASKYGAYSNQPQHF
-	TRBV6-2/TRBV6-3	TRBJ2-1	TRBD2	TGTGCCAGCACAGGCGGGAGTCGGTCCTACAATGAGCAGTTCTTC	CASTGGSRSYNEQFF
-	TRBV12-3/TRBV12-4	TRBJ2-2	-	TGTGCCAGCAGTATTACGGGACCCCAAGGCGGGGAGCTGTTTTTT	CASSITGPQGGELFF
few	TRBV7-2	TRBJ2-3	-	TGTGCCAGCAGCTTACCTGAAGCGGGAGATACGCAGTATTTT	CASSLPEAGDTQYF
once	TRBV9	TRBJ2-1	TRBD2	TGTGCCAGCACTCCGACTAGCGGGAGGCCGTACAATGAGCAGTTCTTC	CASTPTSGRPYNEQFF
few	TRBV20-1	TRBJ2-1	-	TGCAGTGCTAGAGAGTCCAGCTCCTACAATGAGCAGTTCTTC	CSARESSSYNEQFF
-	TRBV27	TRBJ2-1	-	TGTGCCAGCAGTTTAACGGCTGCGGCCGGTGAGCAGTTCTTC	CASSLTAAAGEQFF
-	TRBV12-3/TRBV12-4	TRBJ2-7	-	TGTGCCAGCAGTTTTTATGGCTACGAGCAGTACTTC	CASSFYGYEQYF
few	TRBV10-3	TRBJ2-7	-	TGTGCCATTCGGACAGTAACCTACGAGCAGTACTTC	CAIRTVTYEQYF
few	TRBV9	TRBJ2-3	-	TGTGCCAGCAGCGTAGAGAGCACAGATACGCAGTATTTT	CASSVESTDTQYF
-	TRBV24-1	TRBJ2-3	TRBD2	TGTGCCACCAGTGACTGGGGAGGGCCAGATACGCAGTATTTT	CATSDWGGPDTQYF
many	TRBV29-1	TRBJ2-1	-	TGCAGCGTTGACCCCGGGAGAAGCTCCTACAATGAGCAGTTCTTC	CSVDPGRSSYNEQFF
many	TRBV6-2/TRBV6-3	TRBJ1-2	-	TGTGCCAGCAAGGTCGTCGGGACGAAGTATGGCTACACCTTC	CASKVVGTKYGYTF
many	TRBV7-3	TRBJ2-5	TRBD2	TGTGCCAGCAGCCGGACTAGCGGGGGGCAAGAGACCCAGTACTTC	CASSRTSGGQETQYF
-	TRBV19	TRBJ2-5	-	TGTGCCAGTAGTATTGGAACGGGAACCCCAGAGACCCAGTACTTC	CASSIGTGTPETQYF
-	TRBV3-1	TRBJ2-3	-	TGTGCCAGCAGCCCCCCAGGAGCAGATACGCGCTATTTT	CASSPPGADTRYF
many	TRBV3-1	TRBJ2-5	TRBD2	TGTGCCAGCAGCCAACCGTTAGCGGGAGGTGAGACCCAGTACTTC	CASSQPLAGGETQYF
many	TRBV5-6	TRBJ2-2	TRBD1	TGTGCCAGCAGCCCCCGGGACAGGGATACCGGGGAGCTGTTTTTT	CASSPRDRDTGELFF
-	TRBV6-2/TRBV6-3	TRBJ1-5	-	TGTGCCAGCAGTTCCCAGCACAATCAGCCCCAGCATTTT	CASSSQHNQPQHF
few	TRBV20-1	TRBJ1-2	-	TGCAGCACAGGGCAGTACGATGGCTACACCTTC	CSTGQYDGYTF
many	TRBV12-3/TRBV12-4	TRBJ2-1	-	TGTGCCAGCAGTTTAATGAGGAGAGCCTACAATGAGCAGTTCTTC	CASSLMRRAYNEQFF
many	TRBV5-8	TRBJ2-2	TRBD1	TGTGCCAGCAGCTTGGGACAGGGGTTCACCGGGGAGCTGTTTTTT	CASSLGQGFTGELFF
-	TRBV6-1	TRBJ2-3	TRBD2	TGTGCCAGCAGTCCCGTCAGCGGGAGGGCCCCAGATACGCAGTATTTT	CASSPVSGRAPDTQYF
few	TRBV4-1	TRBJ2-1	-	TGCGCCAGCAGCCAAGTCGGGGACCAGACAGTCAATGAGCAGTTCTTC	CASSQVGDQTVNEQFF
once	TRBV28	TRBJ2-3	-	TGTGCCAGCTTGGCGTGGCGGCAACTCACAGATACGCAGTATTTT	CASLAWRQLTDTQYF
many	TRBV7-2	TRBJ1-2	TRBD1	TGTGCCAGCACCGTTAGCCCGACAGGGAACTATGGCTACACCTTC	CASTVSPTGNYGYTF
few	TRBV5-6	TRBJ2-7	-	TGTGCCAGCAGCTTGTTACCGGGACAAAGGTGGTTGGAGCAGTACTTC	CASSLLPGQRWLEQYF
-	TRBV20-1	TRBJ2-7	TRBD2	TGCAGTGCTCCTTCCCTAGCGGCTCCATCCTACGAGCAGTACTTC	CSAPSLAAPSYEQYF
-	TRBV5-1	TRBJ2-3	-	TGCGCCAGCGCTCAGGGGACCCTCGTCACAGATACGCAGTATTTT	CASAQGTLVTDTQYF
few	TRBV5-4	TRBJ2-3	TRBD2	TGTGCCAGCAGCCCGAGGGGACTAGAGGCCGAAGATACGCAGTATTTT	CASSPRGLEAEDTQYF
-	TRBV11-2	TRBJ2-7	-	TGTGCCAGCAGTCCTGGGGGGGCCGTTTCCTACGAGCAGTACTTC	CASSPGGAVSYEQYF
many	TRBV27	TRBJ1-2	-	TGTGCCAGCAGTTTATCATCCGGGGCGACTTATGGGGGCTACACCTTC	CASSLSSGATYGGYTF
many	TRBV12-3/TRBV12-4	TRBJ1-2	TRBD1	TGTGCCAGCGGGCGACAGGGCGGTGGCTACACCTTC	CASGRQGGGYTF
many	TRBV12-3/TRBV12-4	TRBJ2-3	TRBD2	TGTGCCAGCAGCTTAGCGGGCGCCACAGATACGCAGTATTTT	CASSLAGATDTQYF